This T cell receptor (beta chain) was found in a study of cytomegalovirus exposure and HLA in healthy donors. Study results and caveats: Indistinguishable V segments such as TRBV6-2 and TRBV6-3 were excluded. It was reported that the classifier diagnosed cytomegalovirus status with high specificity and sensitivity in both the original and validation cohorts.

Remarks on this clone: Its cognate antigen is unknown.

Primers for the PCR totalled 60 Vbeta and 13 Jbeta. Sequencing was performed with immunoSEQ multiplex PCR; in TCRdb, only in-frame clones are kept and a portion is missing. The sample has 140,000 or so clones, about 84% seen once. CDR1 and CDR2 from the germline V gene are MNHNS and SASEGT. The V end lost 5 bases, the J end lost 0 bases, and 10 bases lay between the germline ends. The CDR3 covers 15 residues. Regarding donors, all were healthy bone marrow donors. The rearrangement uses TRBV6-1 and TRBJ2-2; a possible D gene is TRBD1 (6 bases). This receptor was taken from a woman under 30 in good health and CMV-seropositive. Sequenced input: PBMCs. The CDR3 protein is CASSRTATNTGELFF. The CDR3 nucleotides read TGTGCCAGCAGTCGGACAGCCACGAACACCGGGGAGCTGTTTTTT.